These 30 T cell receptor beta chains were all obtained from the same sample, sequenced in a study of PD-1 blockade in classical Hodgkin lymphoma. Some clones are missing from TCRdb's copy, which holds only in-frame ones; the method was immunoSEQ multiplex PCR. The data contain about 32,000 clones, around 82% of them singletons. All the patients suffered relapse after autologous stem cell transplantation, and brentuximab vedotin exposure differed. Specimen: peripheral blood mononuclear cells (PBMCs), collected at baseline. These receptors all come from a human donor with classical Hodgkin lymphoma.

The rearrangement uses TRBV6-1 and TRBJ1-2; D remains unclear. Germline values: CDR1 MNHNS, CDR2 SASEGT. This CDR3 is built from 12 residues. Trimming shortened V by 10 bases and J by 4 bases, and 13 bases separated the two germline ends. The CDR3 loop is CATESDGYGYTF. The CDR3 DNA reads as TGTGCCACCGAGTCGGACGGCTATGGCTACACCTTC.

This clone has a single count. This sequence joins TRBV6-1 and TRBJ1-1, with D tentatively TRBD1 (6 bases). From germline, CDR1 is MNHNS and CDR2 SASEGT. This CDR3 is 13 amino acids long. Trimming stripped 4 bases from V and 10 bases from J, with 16 bases between. The CDR3 loop reads CASSGGTPRVAFF. The CDR3 bases are TGTGCCAGCAGTGGCGGGACACCAAGAGTAGCTTTCTTT.

In this sample, this clone turned up a few times. The J gene is TRBJ2-3, the V gene TRBV7-9; TRBD1 is a possible D gene (7 bases). CDR3 length: 15 residues. The V end lost 5 bases, the J end lost 0 bases, and 12 bases lay between the germline ends. Germline assignment: CDR1 SEHNR and CDR2 FQNEAQ (reference sequence). CDR3 protein: CASSQQGTSTDTQYF. Here the CDR3 DNA reads TGTGCCAGCAGCCAACAGGGGACTAGCACAGATACGCAGTATTTT.

This clone was seen more than once but under ten times. The V and J genes are TRBV7-7 and TRBJ2-5; TRBD2 might be the D (6 bases). The CDR3 covers 15 residues. Germline V gene sequence: CDR1 SSHAT, CDR2 FNYEAQ (reference sequence). Trimming removed 1 base at V and 1 base at J, with 10 bases between. CDR3 DNA: TGTGCCAGCAGCTTAGGGGGGGACCCCCAAGAGACCCAGTACTTC. Residues: CASSLGGDPQETQYF.

The chain has TRBV19 and TRBJ2-2; 7 bases line up with TRBD1. Germline-derived CDR1 and CDR2 are LNHDA and SQIVND (reference sequence). This CDR3 is built from 16 residues. The V gene end was trimmed by 5 bases and the J gene end by 7 bases; junction bases not matched to a gene: 13. The CDR3: CASSHPSRQGVGELFF. DNA of the CDR3: TGTGCCAGTAGTCACCCCTCTCGACAGGGAGTCGGGGAGCTGTTTTTT.

V and J are TRBV11-3 and TRBJ2-7; 7 bases map to TRBD1. With V trimmed by 1 base and J by 0 bases, 3 bases remained unmatched. Germline CDR1 and CDR2: SGHNT and YENEEA. The CDR3 runs 15 residues. The CDR3 DNA reads TGTGCCAGCAGCTTAGTTTGGGACAGCTCCTACGAGCAGTACTTC. Translating it yields CASSLVWDSSYEQYF.

This clone was observed a single time. The chain joins TRBV7-9 to TRBJ2-3; 7 bases are a match to TRBD1. The ends lost 3 bases at V and 0 bases at J; junction bases unmatched: 3. The CDR3 length is 15 residues. CDR1 SEHNR and CDR2 FQNEAQ come from the germline V gene (reference sequence). The CDR3 spells CASSFSGQSTDTQYF. In DNA, the CDR3 is TGTGCCAGCAGCTTTTCGGGACAGAGCACAGATACGCAGTATTTT. Drawing the rest from reference TRBV7-9 and TRBJ2-3, the complete variable domain is DTGVSQNPRHKITKRGQNVTFRCDPISEHNRLYWYRQTLGQGPEFLTYFQNEAQLEKSRLLSDRFSAERPKGSFSTLEIQRTEQGDSAMYLCASSFSGQSTDTQYFGPGTRLTVL.

The V gene is TRBV25-1, the J gene TRBJ1-4; the D gene is possibly TRBD1 (5 bases). In germline, CDR1 is MGHDK, CDR2 SYGVNS. The CDR3 consists of 15 residues. Trimming removed 4 bases at V and 5 bases at J, with 14 bases between. The CDR3 DNA reads as TGTGCCAGCAGTGGGAGCGCAGGGTGGAATGAAAAACTGTTTTTT. It translates to CASSGSAGWNEKLFF.

This rearrangement joins TRBV27 to TRBJ2-2; 8 nucleotides align to TRBD1. The V segment lost 0 bases and the J segment 1 base; nucleotides outside the gene matches: 7. The CDR3 spans 18 residues. CDR1 MNHEY and CDR2 SMNVEV come from the germline V gene (reference sequence). The CDR3, as DNA: TGTGCCAGCAGTTTATCGCTCGGACAGGGTTTGAACACCGGGGAGCTGTTTTTT. Translation: CASSLSLGQGLNTGELFF.

The chain couples TRBV9 to TRBJ2-2; D gene ambiguous. The V end lost 1 base, the J end lost 2 bases, and 9 bases lay between the germline ends. Germline loops: CDR1 SGDLS, CDR2 YYNGEE. The CDR3 loop spans 15 amino acids. Here the CDR3 DNA reads TGTGCCAGCAGCGTATGGGCATCAAACACCGGGGAGCTGTTTTTT. It codes for CASSVWASNTGELFF.

This chain joins TRBV28 and TRBJ1-1, with 8 bases identical to TRBD1. The trim removed 5 bases at V and 4 bases at J, leaving 9 bases unmatched. This CDR3 spans 15 amino acids. Looked up from germline, CDR1 is MDHEN and CDR2 is SYDVKM. The CDR3 nucleotides read TGTGCCAGCAGTCGTGGGGACAGGAGGGCCACTGAAGCTTTCTTT. Translated, it gives CASSRGDRRATEAFF.

The genes are TRBV6-5 and TRBJ1-1; no clear D. The CDR3 runs to 11 residues. V lost 4 bases and J 8 bases, leaving 8 bases between the germline ends. Germline V CDR1 and CDR2: MNHEY, SVGAGI. DNA for the CDR3: TGTGCCAGCAGTTCCCCCAGGGAAGCTTTCTTT. This gives the protein CASSSPREAFF.

The CDR3 is CASSSVGNGGSPLHF. The DNA of the CDR3 is TGTGCCAGTTCCTCTGTCGGCAACGGAGGATCACCCCTCCACTTT. The gene calls are TRBV19 and TRBJ1-6; D is undetermined. There are 15 residues in the CDR3. In germline, CDR1 is LNHDA, CDR2 SQIVND (reference sequence). Trimming shortened V by 8 bases and J by 10 bases, and 21 bases separated the two germline ends.

This clone appeared once. The chain employs TRBV6-6 and TRBJ1-6; maybe TRBD1 (6 bases). This CDR3 contains 16 residues. Germline values: CDR1 MNHNY, CDR2 SVGAGI (reference sequence). Trimming left V 4 bases short and J 0 bases short, with 10 bases between. The CDR3 coding sequence is TGTGCCAGCAGTTGGGGACAAAGCTCCTATAATTCACCCCTCCACTTT. Translation gives CASSWGQSSYNSPLHF.

This clone appeared a single time. The chain has TRBV30 and TRBJ1-6; D possibly corresponds to TRBD1 (6 bases). The CDR3 is 15 amino acids. V was shortened by 2 bases and J by 7 bases, with 15 bases between the two germline ends. Germline V gene lookup returns CDR1 GTSNPN and CDR2 SVGIG (reference sequence). The CDR3 loop is CAWSRGARGNSPLHF. In nucleotides, the CDR3 is TGTGCCTGGAGTCGAGGAGCAAGGGGGAATTCACCCCTCCACTTT.

The chain links TRBV7-9 to TRBJ1-1; 8 positions agree with TRBD1. Germline V gene sequence: CDR1 SEHNR, CDR2 FQNEAQ (reference sequence). Trimming at V came to 5 bases and at J to 3 bases, leaving 14 bases not matched to a gene. CDR3 length: 17 amino acids. The CDR3 DNA reads as TGTGCCAGCAGCCCGAAATTAACAGGGGGAGTGGACACTGAAGCTTTCTTT. Its protein is CASSPKLTGGVDTEAFF.

This clone is a singleton in its sample. CDR3 nucleotides: TGTGCCAGCAGCGCGGTATGGGACGGCTACACCGGGGAGCTGTTTTTT. It translates to CASSAVWDGYTGELFF. The gene calls are TRBV21-1 and TRBJ2-2. TRBV21-1 is an annotated pseudogene. This CDR3 has 16 amino acids.

This clone has only one observation. This sequence joins TRBV30 and TRBJ2-1; either TRBD1 or TRBD2 may fit D (5 bases each). The CDR3 sequence is 11 residues long. The V gene lost 5 bases and the J gene lost 14 bases, with 16 bases spanning the gap. Germline values: CDR1 GTSNPN, CDR2 SVGIG (reference sequence). CDR3 DNA: TGTGCCTGGGACCGGGGACCCGAAAAGTTCTTC. This gives the protein CAWDRGPEKFF.

This sequence joins TRBV11-3 and TRBJ2-5; D not resolved. Per germline, CDR1 SGHNT and CDR2 YENEEA. Trimming cost V 4 bases and J 7 bases, with 13 bases left between them. This CDR3 has 13 residues. CDR3 in amino acids: CASSSLEAWTQYF. CDR3 sequence (DNA): TGTGCCAGCAGCTCGTTGGAAGCTTGGACCCAGTACTTC.

By sample share, this clone is medium-sized. The chain recombines TRBV25-1 with TRBJ1-2, with D unresolved. V was clipped by 0 bases and J by 4 bases, with 9 bases between them. Germline loops: CDR1 MGHDK, CDR2 SYGVNS. CDR3 length: 14 amino acids. CDR3 DNA: TGTGCCAGCAGTGAATACCCGGGTACCTATGGCTACACCTTC. Translation gives CASSEYPGTYGYTF.

This chain joins TRBV5-1 and TRBJ2-1; maybe TRBD2 (5 bases). The CDR3 is 15 residues long. The germline V and J ends were trimmed by 0 bases and 10 bases, with 17 bases remaining between them. The germline V gene has CDR1 SGHRS and CDR2 YFSETQ. The CDR3 coding sequence is TGCGCCAGCAGCTTGGACGGCGGGTCGGGGAAAGAGCAGTTCTTC. It encodes CASSLDGGSGKEQFF.

The chain couples TRBV19 to TRBJ2-5; D remains ambiguous. Germline assignment: CDR1 LNHDA and CDR2 SQIVND (reference sequence). The V gene lost 8 bases and the J gene lost 2 bases, with 9 bases spanning the gap. The CDR3 consists of 12 residues. CDR3 sequence reads: CASSPGQETQYF. The CDR3 bases are TGTGCCAGTTCCCCCGGGCAAGAGACCCAGTACTTC.

In its sample, this clone was seen once. Other DNA sequences in this specimen translate into the identical CDR3. J is TRBJ2-3 and V is TRBV18, with D tentatively TRBD1 (5 bases). This CDR3 is built from 15 residues. V lost 3 bases and J 0 bases, leaving 10 bases between the germline ends. Germline V gene data show CDR1 as KGHSH and CDR2 as LQKENI. Here the CDR3 DNA reads TGTGCCAGCTCACCCCCAGGGCTGAGCACAGATACGCAGTATTTT. It translates to CASSPPGLSTDTQYF.

The chain carries TRBV2 and TRBJ1-4; unclear D gene. CDR3 length equals 13 residues. Germline CDR1 is SNHLY and CDR2 is FYNNEI. The germline V and J ends were trimmed by 0 bases and 8 bases, with 7 bases remaining between them. CDR3 sequence: CASSEAEWEKLFF. DNA of the CDR3: TGTGCCAGCAGTGAAGCGGAGTGGGAAAAACTGTTTTTT. The complete variable domain, with remaining parts taken from reference TRBV2 and TRBJ1-4, reads EPEVTQTPSHQVTQMGQEVILRCVPISNHLYFYWYRQILGQKVEFLVSFYNNEISEKSEIFDDQFSVERPDGSNFTLKIRSTKLEDSAMYFCASSEAEWEKLFFGSGTQLSVL.

J is TRBJ2-1 and V is TRBV5-1; 9 bases agree with TRBD2. Unmatched junction bases numbered 8, after V lost 0 bases and J lost 10 bases. Germline V gene sequence: CDR1 SGHRS, CDR2 YFSETQ. The CDR3 loop spans 15 amino acids. CDR3 amino acids: CASSLEASGVVEQFF. CDR3 sequence (DNA): TGCGCCAGCAGCTTGGAGGCTAGCGGGGTGGTAGAGCAGTTCTTC.

The chain links TRBV4-3 to TRBJ1-2; D remains unclear. This CDR3 spans 13 amino acids. V lost 1 base and J 4 bases, leaving 7 bases between the germline ends. CDR1 is LGHNA and CDR2 is YSLEER in the germline V gene. CDR3 region: CASSQARAYGYTF. In DNA, the CDR3 is TGCGCCAGCAGCCAAGCAAGGGCCTATGGCTACACCTTC.

The chain joins TRBV4-2 to TRBJ2-7; 9 bases agree with TRBD1. Germline V CDR1 and CDR2: LGHNA, YNFKEQ. V was pared by 2 bases and J by 0 bases, with 11 bases of the junction left unmatched. The CDR3 sequence is 18 residues long. The CDR3 sequence is CASSQHTAGQGSSYEQYF. CDR3 DNA: TGTGCCAGCAGCCAACATACGGCAGGACAGGGGTCCTCCTACGAGCAGTACTTC.

The chain employs TRBV11-3 and TRBJ2-3; 12 nucleotides line up with TRBD2. Trimming cost V 5 bases and J 2 bases; bases outside gene matches: 17. Germline V gene sequence: CDR1 SGHNT, CDR2 YENEEA. The CDR3 consists of 20 residues. This chain's CDR3 is CASSPRTSGEEAFHTDTQYF. In nucleotides, the CDR3 is TGTGCCAGCAGCCCCCGGACTAGCGGGGAGGAAGCCTTTCACACAGATACGCAGTATTTT.

This clone ranks as medium-sized. The CDR3 here is CASAPSRNTEAFF. The CDR3 DNA reads TGCGCCAGCGCCCCTTCGCGGAACACTGAAGCTTTCTTT. The V and J genes are TRBV4-3 and TRBJ1-1; D is uncertain. The CDR3 consists of 13 residues. The germline V and J ends were trimmed by 8 bases and 1 base, with 11 bases remaining between them. Germline CDR1 reads LGHNA; CDR2 reads YSLEER.

The J gene is TRBJ2-3, the V gene TRBV5-1; D remains ambiguous. Trimming removed 2 bases from V and 0 bases from J, with 13 bases in between. Germline V CDR1 and CDR2: SGHRS, YFSETQ. This CDR3 is built from 16 residues. The CDR3 DNA follows: TGCGCCAGCAGCTTTTATCCCCAGGCTAGCACAGATACGCAGTATTTT. Translating gives CASSFYPQASTDTQYF.